This section outlines one T cell receptor beta chain sequence together with its context. The data stem from a study of blood T cell repertoires in COVID-19. V lost 4 bases and J lost 6; bases outside the gene matches: 8. Germline-derived CDR1 and CDR2 are MNHEY and SVGAGI. This CDR3 contains 14 residues. Generated by immunoSEQ multiplex PCR, the TCRdb table keeps only in-frame clones and is missing some. The table records about 48,000 clones, 77% of them present only once. This clonotype was sampled from a human donor with active or convalescent COVID-19. The donor label of this sample is uncertain. This sequence joins TRBV6-5 and TRBJ2-7; TRBD2 aligns across 8 bases. The sequenced sample was peripheral blood. The DNA for the CDR3 is TGTGCCAGCAGTTCCGGGGGCGGGGGGCGCGAGCAGTACTTC. Protein product: CASSSGGGGREQYF.